Sequencing of this TCR beta chain was carried out in a study of CD8+ T cells in alopecia areata. The treatment is: oral pan-JAK inhibitor, 5-10 mg twice daily. It was cDNA, reverse transcribed from extracted RNA, that served as the sequencing template. The assay was immunoSEQ multiplex PCR, and TCRdb's table has in-frame clones only and misses some. The table has around 300,000 clones, 45% to 70% seen once; the top ten hold 0.75% to 0.95%. V shed 7 bases, J shed 4 bases, and the junction held 10 bases outside the gene matches. This CDR3 has 15 residues. In germline, CDR1 is SGHAT, CDR2 FQNNGV. In regard to this clone: What it binds is not known.

Study-level points and caveats: Lesional scalp displayed greater clonality than normal scalp, most notably in alopecia totalis/universalis. Many expanded lesional clones stayed in scalp and blood while on tofacitinib.

The source was CD4+ T cells sorted from blood, collected at roughly week 52, from a patient treated with tofacitinib. The TCR originated in a human donor with alopecia areata. The rearrangement joins TRBV11-2 to TRBJ2-1, with TRBD1 identical over 7 bases. The CDR3 DNA sequence: TGTGCCAGCACCTTCCGGGACAGTACTTACAATGAGCAGTTCTTC. As protein: CASTFRDSTYNEQFF.